Following are 16 T cell receptor beta chains from one sample sequenced in a study of human T cells and chemical hapten exposure. TCRdb fed the RACE reads into MiXCR, producing one record per CDR3 protein. The sample consists of almost 40,000 distinct CDR3 sequences, 8% to 9.5% of them appearing once. Time point in this sample: patch test 3, about 24 weeks after DPC sensitization. The treatment is: therapeutic diphenylcyclopropenone sensitization with weekly scalp DPC. It was from unfractionated whole blood that total RNA was extracted. Material: whole blood, obtained in connection with sensitization to the hapten diphenylcyclopropenone (DPC). The receptors were gathered from a man aged 50 or older with alopecia areata. Some clones in this sample may be carry-over from other donors' samples.

The J gene is TRBJ1-4, the V gene TRBV6-1, with D tentatively TRBD1 (5 bases). Trimming removed 2 bases from V and 10 bases from J, with 11 bases in between. The CDR3 loop spans 13 amino acids. Germline CDR1 and CDR2: MNHNS and SASEGT. CDR3 bases: TGTGCCAGCAGTGAAAGCAGCGGGGGAAAACTGTTTTTT. This gives the protein CASSESSGGKLFF.

This clonotype was seen at least ten times. V and J are TRBV5-1 and TRBJ2-5; D unresolved. The germline gives CDR1 SGHRS, CDR2 YFSETQ. There are 13 residues in the CDR3. The V and J ends lost 0 bases and 1 base respectively, with 4 bases between them. CDR3 sequence reads: CASSLGSQETQYF. As DNA, the CDR3 is TGCGCCAGCAGCTTGGGATCCCAAGAGACCCAGTACTTC.

This clonotype has only a few counts. CDR3: CASSYSGAGVYKFYNEQFF. The CDR3 DNA reads TGTGCCAGCAGTTACTCGGGCGCGGGAGTTTATAAATTCTACAATGAGCAGTTCTTC. The gene calls are TRBV6-5 and TRBJ2-1; 7 bases are shared with TRBD2. Per the germline V gene, CDR1 is MNHEY and CDR2 is SVGAGI. The CDR3 totals 19 residues. Unmatched junction bases numbered 14, after V lost 0 bases and J lost 3 bases.

The chain is built from TRBV28 and TRBJ2-5; D could derive from TRBD1 or TRBD2 (5 bases each). The CDR3 loop spans 15 amino acids. In germline, CDR1 is MDHEN, CDR2 SYDVKM. Trimming removed 2 bases from V and 3 bases from J, with 13 bases in between. CDR3 sequence (DNA): TGTGCCAGCAGTTTAAGGGACCAAGGGAAAGAGACCCAGTACTTC. This gives the protein CASSLRDQGKETQYF.

The chain has TRBV27 and TRBJ1-1; D is undetermined. The V gene's germline CDR1 is MNHEY and CDR2 SMNVEV (reference sequence). Trimming removed 3 bases from V and 1 base from J, with 6 bases in between. This CDR3 comprises 13 residues. The CDR3 region has the DNA TGTGCCAGCAGTTTGGACTGGAACACTGAAGCTTTCTTT. Translated: CASSLDWNTEAFF.

This clonotype was counted many times. The V call is TRBV6-6, the J call TRBJ2-2, with D possibly TRBD1 on 6 matching bases. This CDR3 has 16 residues. Between the trimmed V and J ends, which lost 7 bases and 6 bases, there was a span of 21 bases. CDR1 is MNHNY, CDR2 SVGAGI, per germline (reference sequence). The CDR3 DNA is TGTGCCAGCATCGGGGCCCGTGGGACATACTCCGGGGAGCTGTTTTTT. Its translation: CASIGARGTYSGELFF.

In its sample, this clonotype was seen many times. The J gene is TRBJ2-2, the V gene TRBV20-1; 12 bases fit TRBD2. This CDR3 comprises 16 residues. Germline V gene data show CDR1 as DFQATT and CDR2 as SNEGSKA (reference sequence). Trimming removed 2 bases from V and 4 bases from J; junction bases left unmatched: 5. The CDR3 is CSARSTSGRGTGELFF. The CDR3 DNA is TGCAGTGCTAGATCGACTAGCGGGAGAGGCACCGGGGAGCTGTTTTTT.

In its sample, this clonotype was seen a few times. The chain couples TRBV3-1 to TRBJ1-1; TRBD1 matches 8 bases. The CDR3 extends over 15 amino acids. Trimming removed 3 bases from V and 2 bases from J; junction bases left unmatched: 5. Germline V lookup: CDR1 LGHDT, CDR2 YNNKEL (reference sequence). The CDR3 sequence is CASSQIGQGNTEAFF. The CDR3 bases are TGTGCCAGCAGCCAGATTGGACAGGGCAACACTGAAGCTTTCTTT. Full variable domain (outside the CDR3, taken from reference TRBV3-1 and TRBJ1-1): DTAVSQTPKYLVTQMGNDKSIKCEQNLGHDTMYWYKQDSKKFLKIMFSYNNKELIINETVPNRFSPKSPDKAHLNLHINSLELGDSAVYFCASSQIGQGNTEAFFGQGTRLTVV.

This clonotype was seen ten or more times. This chain uses TRBV7-6 with TRBJ2-2; no reliable D call. The CDR3 consists of 18 residues. Germline V CDR1 and CDR2: SGHVS, FNYEAQ. V was pared by 0 bases and J by 5 bases, with 19 bases between. This chain's CDR3 is CASSLASQSSRFTGELFF. CDR3 bases: TGTGCCAGCAGCTTAGCGTCACAGTCCTCGAGGTTTACCGGGGAGCTGTTTTTT.

This clonotype was counted at least ten times. This sequence joins TRBV11-2 and TRBJ2-1, with 8 positions matching TRBD1. This CDR3 spans 13 amino acids. Germline trimming cut 3 bases from V and 9 bases from J; bases unmatched to any gene: 4. In germline, CDR1 is SGHAT, CDR2 FQNNGV. The CDR3 nucleotides read TGTGCCAGCAGCTTCAGGGGGCTTGGTGAGCAGTTCTTC. It encodes CASSFRGLGEQFF.

This clonotype was seen many times. The V call is TRBV10-3, the J call TRBJ2-4; perhaps TRBD2 as D (6 bases). CDR1 and CDR2 (germline): ENHRY, SYGVKD. V lost 1 base to trimming and J lost 1 base, with 11 bases between them. The CDR3 has 16 residues. The CDR3 sequence is CAISEWGDAAKNIQYF. DNA of the CDR3: TGTGCCATCAGTGAGTGGGGGGATGCGGCCAAAAACATTCAGTACTTC.

In its sample, this clonotype was seen many times. The genes are TRBV27 and TRBJ2-2; the D gene is possibly TRBD2 (6 bases). Trimming removed 3 bases from V and 1 base from J, with 9 bases in between. Germline V CDR1 and CDR2: MNHEY, SMNVEV (reference sequence). The length of the CDR3 is 15 residues. The CDR3 coding sequence is TGTGCCAGCAGTTTGGAGGGAGGGAACACCGGGGAGCTGTTTTTT. Translated: CASSLEGGNTGELFF.

In its sample, this clonotype was seen a few times. The V call is TRBV6-2 or TRBV6-3, the J call TRBJ2-3; 7 positions agree with TRBD1. CDR3 length: 16 residues. Losses at the gene ends were 6 bases for V and 1 base for J; bases not matched to a gene: 10. Germline V lookup: CDR1 MNHEY, CDR2 SVGEGT. CDR3 region: CASRLTGSGRTDTQYF. CDR3 coding DNA: TGTGCCAGCAGACTGACAGGGAGTGGGCGCACAGATACGCAGTATTTT.

This clonotype showed up many times. V gene TRBV29-1 combines with J gene TRBJ1-1; TRBD1 matches 8 bases. V was clipped by 7 bases and J by 4 bases; unmatched bases: 5. The CDR3 length is 12 residues. Per germline, CDR1 SQVTM and CDR2 ANQGSEA. Here the CDR3 DNA reads TGCAGCGCAGAGGACAGGGTCACTGAAGCTTTCTTT. Protein sequence: CSAEDRVTEAFF.

This clonotype was seen more than once but under ten times. The CDR3 region is CAISDEGQGHHF. DNA of the CDR3: TGTGCCATCAGTGACGAGGGACAGGGACATCACTTT. This chain links TRBV10-3 with TRBJ1-6, with 9 bases fitting TRBD1. V lost 3 bases, J lost 19 bases, and 7 bases stayed unmatched. Germline V CDR1 and CDR2: ENHRY, SYGVKD. There are 12 residues in the CDR3.

J is TRBJ1-1 and V is TRBV30, with D possibly TRBD1 on 5 matching bases. From germline, CDR1 is GTSNPN and CDR2 SVGIG (reference sequence). Trimming removed 8 bases at V and 0 bases at J, with 10 bases between. This CDR3 is built from 12 residues. CDR3 nucleotide sequence: TGTGCCCGGAAACAGGTGAACACTGAAGCTTTCTTT. It specifies CARKQVNTEAFF. Full variable domain (remainder filled in from reference TRBV30 and TRBJ1-1): SQTIHQWPATLVQPVGSPLSLECTVEGTSNPNLYWYRQAAGRGLQLLFYSVGIGQISSEVPQNLSASRPQDRQFILSSKKLLLSDSGFYLCARKQVNTEAFFGQGTRLTVV.